One sample yielded the 26 T cell receptor beta chains listed below, sequenced in a study of blood T cell repertoires in COVID-19. TCRdb's table, derived via immunoSEQ multiplex PCR, lists solely in-frame clones and lacks some. The sample has approximately 220,000 clones, around 91% seen once. Sequenced sample: PBMCs or T cells enriched from blood (not recorded which). These receptors were collected from a woman under 30 in a cohort exposed to, infected with or recovered from COVID-19 (not recorded which).

The CDR3 loop is CASSLQGSSYNSPLHF. The CDR3 nucleotides read TGTGCCAGCAGCTTACAGGGGAGCTCCTATAATTCACCCCTCCACTTT. This chain connects TRBV5-6 to TRBJ1-6, with 7 bases lining up with TRBD1. Germline trimming cut 2 bases from V and 0 bases from J; bases unmatched to any gene: 2. Germline-derived CDR1 and CDR2 are SGHDT and YYEEEE. This CDR3 is built from 16 residues.

This clone has a single count. The V gene is TRBV5-8, the J gene TRBJ1-5, with 8 bases matching TRBD1. Germline V CDR1 and CDR2: SGHTS, YDEGEE. V lost 4 bases to trimming and J lost 5 bases; unmatched junction nucleotides: 5. The length of the CDR3 is 14 residues. CDR3 DNA: TGTGCCAGCAGCCCAGGACAGGGCTATCAGCCCCAGCATTTT. This sequence encodes CASSPGQGYQPQHF.

This clone has a single count. This sequence joins TRBV3-1 (or the pseudogene TRBV3-2) and TRBJ1-1; the D gene is possibly TRBD1 (6 bases). The V end was cut by 0 bases, the J end by 4 bases, with 9 bases between. Germline CDR1 reads LGHDT; CDR2 reads YNNKEL (reference sequence). This CDR3 is 14 amino acids long. CDR3 in DNA: TGTGCCAGCAGCCAAGATAGGGGGTTCACTGAAGCTTTCTTT. Translation gives CASSQDRGFTEAFF.

Here the CDR3 DNA reads TGTGCCAGCAGCCAAATGGGACAGAACACTGAAGCTTTCTTT. Its translation is CASSQMGQNTEAFF. J is TRBJ1-1 and V is TRBV3-1 (or the pseudogene TRBV3-2); TRBD1 is a possible D gene (6 bases). Per germline, CDR1 LGHDT and CDR2 YNNKEL (reference sequence). The CDR3 length is 14 residues. Trimming took off 2 bases at V and 1 base at J, with 8 bases between the two ends.

The chain links TRBV5-1 to TRBJ2-7, with TRBD1 matching 10 bases. J lost 8 bases, V lost 4 bases, and 12 bases had no gene match. CDR1 is SGHRS, CDR2 YFSETQ, per germline. The CDR3 is 15 residues long. Here the CDR3 DNA reads TGCGCCAGCAGCCAACTTGGACAGGGGGGTTACCAGCAGTACTTC. Translated: CASSQLGQGGYQQYF.

The chain couples TRBV6-1 to TRBJ1-1; D gene unclear. The germline gives CDR1 MNHNS, CDR2 SASEGT. Deletions cut 3 bases from V and 5 bases from J, with 10 bases between. The CDR3 is made up of 13 amino acids. The CDR3 loop is CASSEMRETEAFF. The CDR3 bases are TGTGCCAGCAGTGAGATGAGGGAAACTGAAGCTTTCTTT.

The CDR3 sequence: CASSLAETGSHTQYF. The CDR3 coding sequence is TGCGCCAGCAGCTTGGCCGAGACAGGCTCGCATACGCAGTATTTT. The gene calls are TRBV5-1 and TRBJ2-3, with D possibly matching TRBD1 (6 bases). The V end was cut by 0 bases, the J end by 7 bases, with 15 bases between. CDR1 SGHRS and CDR2 YFSETQ come from the germline V gene. The CDR3 has 15 amino acids.

The rearrangement links TRBV29-1 to TRBJ1-3; D might be TRBD1 (5 bases). Germline CDR1 reads SQVTM; CDR2 reads ANQGSEA. This CDR3 is built from 12 residues. Trimming shortened V by 4 bases and J by 6 bases, and 10 bases separated the two germline ends. The CDR3 region has the DNA TGCAGCGTTGTATGGGGGGAAAACACCATATATTTT. Amino acid sequence: CSVVWGENTIYF.

The chain carries TRBV19 and TRBJ2-7, with 8 positions matching TRBD1. Per germline, CDR1 LNHDA and CDR2 SQIVND (reference sequence). This CDR3 contains 15 residues. The trim removed 1 base at V and 2 bases at J, leaving 4 bases unmatched. CDR3 DNA: TGTGCCAGTAGTATAGGAGGGACAGGCGCCTACGAGCAGTACTTC. Encoded protein: CASSIGGTGAYEQYF. Together with reference TRBV19 and TRBJ2-7, the CDR3 gives the full variable domain: DGGITQSPKYLFRKEGQNVTLSCEQNLNHDAMYWYRQDPGQGLRLIYYSQIVNDFQKGDIAEGYSVSREKKESFPLTVTSAQKNPTAFYLCASSIGGTGAYEQYFGPGTRLTVT.

The V gene is TRBV2, the J gene TRBJ1-1; D uncertain. Trimming shortened V by 8 bases and J by 4 bases, and 17 bases separated the two germline ends. Germline V lookup: CDR1 SNHLY, CDR2 FYNNEI. This CDR3 comprises 14 residues. The DNA of the CDR3 is TGTGCCAGCGGCGGAGGACTGGAGGCCACTGAAGCTTTCTTT. Amino acid sequence: CASGGGLEATEAFF.

The chain joins TRBV28 to TRBJ2-7, with a weak D call TRBD1 (5 bases). The CDR3 runs to 16 residues. V lost 5 bases and J 1 base, leaving 18 bases between the germline ends. Germline V gene lookup returns CDR1 MDHEN and CDR2 SYDVKM. CDR3 nucleotides: TGTGCCAGCAGTATCCGAAGGGGTAGGGGTTCCTACGAGCAGTACTTC. Its protein is CASSIRRGRGSYEQYF.

This clone has just a few counts. The gene calls are TRBV7-3 and TRBJ2-3; 7 nucleotides match TRBD1. V was pared by 3 bases and J by 6 bases, with 6 bases of the junction left unmatched. CDR3 size: 14 residues. Per germline, CDR1 SGHTA and CDR2 FQGTGA. DNA for the CDR3: TGTGCCAGCAGCTTCGGGACAGCTGGGGATACGCAGTATTTT. Encoded protein: CASSFGTAGDTQYF.

The rearrangement links TRBV30 to TRBJ2-1, with 9 bases fitting TRBD1. The CDR3 spans 11 residues. The V segment lost 8 bases and the J segment 9 bases; nucleotides outside the gene matches: 5. CDR1 is GTSNPN and CDR2 is SVGIG in the germline V gene (reference sequence). The CDR3: CAAGTGSEQFF. In DNA form, the CDR3 reads TGTGCCGCCGGGACAGGGAGTGAGCAGTTCTTC.

The gene calls are TRBV5-3 and TRBJ1-4; 11 nucleotides agree with TRBD1. TRBV5-3 falls under the ORF class, with uncertain function. V shed 5 bases and J 7 bases; nucleotides not matched to a gene: 7. The CDR3 spans 15 residues. The CDR3 loop is CARSYRTGGCEKLFF. CDR3 sequence (DNA): TGTGCCAGAAGTTATAGGACAGGGGGCTGTGAAAAACTGTTTTTT.

The V and J genes are TRBV6-5 and TRBJ1-6, with D unresolved. The CDR3 covers 15 residues. V dropped 6 bases and J dropped 3 bases, with 12 bases sitting between them. Per germline, CDR1 MNHEY and CDR2 SVGAGI. The CDR3 region is CASRGNSLYNSPLHF. In DNA form, the CDR3 reads TGTGCCAGCAGGGGCAATTCCCTCTATAATTCACCCCTCCACTTT.

V and J are TRBV4-1 and TRBJ2-2; 8 bases are a match to TRBD1. CDR1 is MGHRA, CDR2 YSYEKL, per germline. The trim removed 4 bases at V and 8 bases at J, leaving 6 bases unmatched. The CDR3 contains 14 residues. The CDR3 nucleotides read TGCGCCAGCAGCCGGACAGGGATGGGAGGGGAGCTGTTTTTT. Protein sequence: CASSRTGMGGELFF.

The chain joins TRBV6-5 to TRBJ2-7; the match to TRBD1 covers 9 bases. This CDR3 is built from 14 residues. Germline loops: CDR1 MNHEY, CDR2 SVGAGI. Trimming cost V 7 bases and J 5 bases; bases outside gene matches: 9. Written as DNA, the CDR3 is TGTGCCAGCATATTAACAGGGGGCATCAACGAGCAGTACTTC. It translates to CASILTGGINEQYF.

This clone was seen a handful of times. In DNA form, the CDR3 reads TGTGCCAGCAGTTTATTGGACAGAGCCGAGCAGTACTTC. Protein: CASSLLDRAEQYF. The chain couples TRBV12-3 or TRBV12-4 to TRBJ2-7, with a possible D match to TRBD1 (6 bases). The CDR3 has 13 residues. The germline V and J ends were trimmed by 2 bases and 6 bases, with 11 bases remaining between them.

The rearrangement links TRBV5-1 to TRBJ1-2, with D maybe TRBD1 (6 bases). Trimming cost V 4 bases and J 0 bases, with 13 bases left between them. Germline CDR1 and CDR2: SGHRS and YFSETQ. The CDR3 has 15 amino acids. The CDR3 reads CASSADRPPNYGYTF. Written as DNA, the CDR3 is TGCGCCAGCAGCGCAGACAGGCCTCCTAACTATGGCTACACCTTC.

The chain uses TRBV4-2 and TRBJ2-7, with D possibly TRBD2 on 6 matching bases. Germline-derived CDR1 and CDR2 are LGHNA and YNFKEQ. The V and J ends lost 0 bases and 9 bases respectively, with 15 bases between them. This CDR3 contains 14 residues. Written as DNA, the CDR3 is TGTGCCAGCAGCCAAGATAGGGACCGGGGGAGGCAGTACTTC. Protein sequence: CASSQDRDRGRQYF.

V gene TRBV6-5 combines with J gene TRBJ1-2, with TRBD1 as a possible D gene (6 bases). From germline, CDR1 is MNHEY and CDR2 SVGAGI. Trimming removed 4 bases from V and 4 bases from J, with 13 bases in between. The length of the CDR3 is 14 residues. The CDR3 is CASSSSRGSYGYTF. The CDR3 coding sequence is TGTGCCAGCAGTTCGTCCAGGGGTAGCTATGGCTACACCTTC.

The V and J genes are TRBV27 and TRBJ1-1; D not resolved. Germline values: CDR1 MNHEY, CDR2 SMNVEV (reference sequence). This CDR3 spans 13 amino acids. V dropped 6 bases and J dropped 4 bases, with 12 bases sitting between them. CDR3 loop: CASSKRASTEAFF. In DNA, the CDR3 is TGTGCCAGCAGCAAACGCGCGAGCACTGAAGCTTTCTTT.

This clone was counted a few times. The genes are TRBV2 and TRBJ2-5; maybe TRBD2 (6 bases). CDR1 is SNHLY, CDR2 FYNNEI, per germline. V was shortened by 7 bases and J by 4 bases, with 13 bases between the two germline ends. The CDR3 totals 13 residues. The DNA of the CDR3 is TGTGCCAGCAACGGCGGGAAGGGAGAGACCCAGTACTTC. It codes for CASNGGKGETQYF.

The V call is TRBV6-1, the J call TRBJ2-3; D is ambiguous. V lost 4 bases and J lost 0, with 8 bases in between. The germline V gene has CDR1 MNHNS and CDR2 SASEGT. This CDR3 is built from 14 residues. The CDR3 bases are TGTGCCAGCAGTGTAGCCGGTAGCACAGATACGCAGTATTTT. Its protein is CASSVAGSTDTQYF.

V is TRBV12-3 or TRBV12-4 and J is TRBJ1-5, with D unresolved. The V gene lost 1 base and the J gene lost 7 bases, with 8 bases spanning the gap. The CDR3 sequence is 13 residues long. CDR3 protein: CASSLGRGQPQHF. DNA for the CDR3: TGTGCCAGCAGTTTAGGCAGAGGACAGCCCCAGCATTTT.

This clone was counted once. The chain combines TRBV5-1 with TRBJ2-1; 11 bases align to TRBD2. With 2 bases clipped from V and 4 bases from J, the junction kept 11 bases outside the gene matches. Germline values: CDR1 SGHRS, CDR2 YFSETQ. There are 18 residues in the CDR3. The CDR3 DNA reads as TGCGCCAGCAGCTTAGGGGTTAGCGGGAGGGCCTCATACAATGAGCAGTTCTTC. Translated, it gives CASSLGVSGRASYNEQFF. Based on the CDR3 plus reference TRBV5-1 and TRBJ2-1, the full variable domain is KAGVTQTPRYLIKTRGQQVTLSCSPISGHRSVSWYQQTPGQGLQFLFEYFSETQRNKGNFPGRFSGRQFSNSRSEMNVSTLELGDSALYLCASSLGVSGRASYNEQFFGPGTRLTVL.